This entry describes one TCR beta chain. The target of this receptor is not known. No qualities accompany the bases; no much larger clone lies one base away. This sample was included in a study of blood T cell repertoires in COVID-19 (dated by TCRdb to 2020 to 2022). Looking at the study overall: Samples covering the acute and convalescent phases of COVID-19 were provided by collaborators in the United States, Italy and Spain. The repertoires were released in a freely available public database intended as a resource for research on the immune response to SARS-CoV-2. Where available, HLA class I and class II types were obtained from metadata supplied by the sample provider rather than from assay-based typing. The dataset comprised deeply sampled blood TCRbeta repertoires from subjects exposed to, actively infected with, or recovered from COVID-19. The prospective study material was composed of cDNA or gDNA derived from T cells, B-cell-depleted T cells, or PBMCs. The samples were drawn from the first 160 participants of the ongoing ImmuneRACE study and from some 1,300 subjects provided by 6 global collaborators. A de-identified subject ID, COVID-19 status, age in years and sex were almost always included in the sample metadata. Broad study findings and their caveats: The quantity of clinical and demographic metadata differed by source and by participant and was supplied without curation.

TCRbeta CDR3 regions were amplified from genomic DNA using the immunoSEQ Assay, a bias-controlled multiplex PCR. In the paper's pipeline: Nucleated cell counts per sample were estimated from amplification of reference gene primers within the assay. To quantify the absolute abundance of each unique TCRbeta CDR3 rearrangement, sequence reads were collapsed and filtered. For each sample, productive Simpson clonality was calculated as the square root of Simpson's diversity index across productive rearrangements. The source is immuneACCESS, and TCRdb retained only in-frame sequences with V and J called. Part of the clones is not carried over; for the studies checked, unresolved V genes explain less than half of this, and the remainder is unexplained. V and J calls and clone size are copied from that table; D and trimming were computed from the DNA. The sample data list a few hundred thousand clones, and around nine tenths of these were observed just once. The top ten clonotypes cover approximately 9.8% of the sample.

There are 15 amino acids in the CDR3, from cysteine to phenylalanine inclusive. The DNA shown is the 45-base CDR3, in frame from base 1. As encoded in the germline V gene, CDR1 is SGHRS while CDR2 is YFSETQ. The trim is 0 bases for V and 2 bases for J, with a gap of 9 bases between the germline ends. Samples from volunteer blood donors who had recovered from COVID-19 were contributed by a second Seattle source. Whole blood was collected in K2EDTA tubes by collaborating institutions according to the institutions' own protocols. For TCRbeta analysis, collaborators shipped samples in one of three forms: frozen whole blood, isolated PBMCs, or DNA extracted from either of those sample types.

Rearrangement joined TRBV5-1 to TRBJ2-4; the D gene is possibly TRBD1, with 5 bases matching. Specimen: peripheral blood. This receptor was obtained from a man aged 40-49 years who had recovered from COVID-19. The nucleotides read TGCGCCAGCAGCTTGGCCGCAGGGTCCAAAAACATTCAGTACTTC. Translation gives CASSLAAGSKNIQYF.